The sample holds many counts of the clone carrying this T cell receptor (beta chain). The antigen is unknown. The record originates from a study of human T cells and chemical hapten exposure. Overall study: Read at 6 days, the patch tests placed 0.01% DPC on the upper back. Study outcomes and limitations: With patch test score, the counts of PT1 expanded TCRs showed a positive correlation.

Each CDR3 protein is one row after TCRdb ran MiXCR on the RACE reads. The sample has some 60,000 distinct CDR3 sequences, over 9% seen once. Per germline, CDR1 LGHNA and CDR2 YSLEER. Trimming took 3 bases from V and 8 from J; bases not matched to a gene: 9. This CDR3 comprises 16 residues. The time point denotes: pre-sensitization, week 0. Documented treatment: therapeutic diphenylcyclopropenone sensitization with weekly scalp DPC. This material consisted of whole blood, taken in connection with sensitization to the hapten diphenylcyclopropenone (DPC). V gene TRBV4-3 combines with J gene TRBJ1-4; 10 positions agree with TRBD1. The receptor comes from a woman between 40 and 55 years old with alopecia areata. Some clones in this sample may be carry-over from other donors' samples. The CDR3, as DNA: TGCGCCAGCAGCCAGACAGGGGGCAGGGTAAGGGAAAAACTGTTTTTT. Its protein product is CASSQTGGRVREKLFF.